This is a list of T cell receptor beta chains from one sample in a study of blood T cells in healthy people across ages. TCRdb analysed the 5' RACE reads with MiXCR anew, one entry per CDR3 protein. The sample includes roughly 1,700,000 distinct CDR3 sequences, 28% seen only once; the top ten take roughly 8%. The sequencing sample was made of blood. These receptors originate from a woman in her 30s in good health. CDR3s include the opening cysteine and the closing phenylalanine or tryptophan. The D gene is left open where the match is weak. Not every row has a clone size; where given, it reads once, few, many or a size class.

v_call	clone_size	d_call	j_call	cdr3_aa	cdr3_nt
TRBV5-1	.	.	TRBJ2-1	CASTTGSYNEQFF	TGCGCCAGCACAACGGGATCCTACAATGAGCAGTTCTTC
TRBV27	.	TRBD1	TRBJ2-6	CASSRDRGLRGANVLTF	TGTGCCAGCAGTAGGGACAGGGGGCTAAGGGGGGCCAACGTCCTGACTTTC
TRBV28	.	.	TRBJ2-7	CASSTIGTATYEQYF	TGTGCCAGCAGTACGATCGGGACTGCGACCTACGAGCAGTACTTC
TRBV20-1	few	.	TRBJ2-7	CSASQGKRVPYEQYF	TGCAGTGCTTCGCAAGGGAAGCGGGTCCCTTACGAGCAGTACTTC
TRBV9	many	TRBD1	TRBJ2-7	CASSDRDRAYEQYF	TGTGCCAGCAGCGACAGGGACAGAGCCTACGAGCAGTACTTC
TRBV5-1	.	TRBD1	TRBJ2-7	CASSLDRGSGYEQYF	TGCGCCAGCAGCTTGGACAGGGGAAGTGGGTACGAGCAGTACTTC
TRBV4-2	.	.	TRBJ1-1	CASSQEDRRGEAFF	TGTGCCAGCAGCCAAGAGGACAGACGGGGTGAAGCTTTCTTT
TRBV5-5	few	.	TRBJ2-3	CASSHPGHTLTDTQYF	TGTGCCAGCAGCCACCCGGGCCATACGCTCACAGATACGCAGTATTTT
TRBV2	.	.	TRBJ1-6	CAGDRDRNNSPLHF	TGTGCCGGTGACCGGGATCGAAATAATTCACCCCTCCACTTT
TRBV29-1	many	.	TRBJ1-2	CSAATANYGYTF	TGCAGCGCCGCTACAGCCAACTATGGCTACACCTTC
TRBV7-9	.	TRBD1	TRBJ1-1	CASSSRGQGETEAFF	TGTGCCAGCAGCTCGCGCGGACAGGGTGAGACTGAAGCTTTCTTT
TRBV5-5	.	TRBD1	TRBJ2-2	CASSSKTGNTVELFF	TGTGCCAGCAGCTCTAAGACAGGGAACACCGTGGAGCTGTTTTTT
TRBV15	many	.	TRBJ2-7	CATSRDEGREQYF	TGTGCCACCAGCAGAGATGAGGGGCGCGAGCAGTACTTC
TRBV4-1	.	.	TRBJ1-2	CASRAERGGNYGYTF	TGCGCCAGCAGGGCCGAGCGCGGGGGTAACTATGGCTACACCTTC
TRBV11-2	.	.	TRBJ1-2	CASSSFGVDYTF	TGTGCCAGCAGCTCTTTTGGCGTAGACTACACCTTC
TRBV7-2	few	.	TRBJ2-7	CASSLARDGYEQYF	TGTGCCAGCAGCTTAGCCCGAGATGGGTACGAGCAGTACTTC
TRBV7-9	.	.	TRBJ1-4	CASSLGAGVEELFF	TGTGCCAGCAGCTTAGGGGCAGGGGTTGAAGAACTGTTTTTT
TRBV7-2	many	.	TRBJ2-7	CASSQLAQQYF	TGTGCCAGCAGTCAACTAGCTCAGCAGTACTTC
TRBV7-2	.	TRBD2	TRBJ2-1	CASSPTSGSIYNEQFF	TGTGCCAGCAGCCCCACTAGCGGGTCTATCTACAATGAGCAGTTCTTC
TRBV29-1	many	TRBD1	TRBJ1-2	CSVDGEQGAYGYTF	TGCAGCGTTGATGGGGAACAGGGGGCTTATGGCTACACCTTC
TRBV29-1	.	.	TRBJ2-6	CSVDDGTSGANVLTF	TGCAGCGTTGACGACGGAACCTCTGGGGCCAACGTCCTGACTTTC
TRBV5-1	many	.	TRBJ2-7	CASTPNPAGLSYEQYF	TGCGCCAGCACCCCTAACCCGGCGGGCCTCTCCTACGAGCAGTACTTC
TRBV29-1	few	TRBD1	TRBJ1-2	CSVEVGQGNYGYTF	TGCAGCGTTGAAGTGGGACAGGGCAACTATGGCTACACCTTC
TRBV6-2/TRBV6-3	.	.	TRBJ1-1	CASKVDGLKTEAFF	TGTGCCAGCAAAGTGGACGGGTTGAAGACTGAAGCTTTCTTT